The subject of this entry is one TCR beta chain. The antigen is unknown. The data derive from a study of T cell responses to AZD1222 COVID-19 vaccine. Study findings and constraints: With dominance at 160-218 and 743-854, vaccine-associated CD4 TCRs spanned spike. Two doses of AZD1222 preceded a rise in Spike-specific TCR breadth and depth. Donor demographics were predominantly white British with a female majority; clonal diversity may be underestimated. Unmutated regions of variants are reportedly targeted by nearly half of spike-specific TCRs.

Assay: immunoSEQ multiplex PCR; the TCRdb copy retains only in-frame clones and omits some. Here the sample spans around 110,000 clones, approximately 86% being singletons. V was clipped by 5 bases and J by 7 bases, with 12 bases between them. Looked up from germline, CDR1 is MDHEN and CDR2 is SYDVKM. This CDR3 is built from 13 residues. Sequencing used peripheral blood, obtained on day 0 of AZD1222 vaccination. The gene calls are TRBV28 and TRBJ1-3; perhaps TRBD1 as D (5 bases). The source is an adult in good health. This CDR3 reads CASSPQGPNTIYF. Written as DNA, the CDR3 is TGTGCCAGCAGTCCCCAGGGTCCGAACACCATATATTTT.